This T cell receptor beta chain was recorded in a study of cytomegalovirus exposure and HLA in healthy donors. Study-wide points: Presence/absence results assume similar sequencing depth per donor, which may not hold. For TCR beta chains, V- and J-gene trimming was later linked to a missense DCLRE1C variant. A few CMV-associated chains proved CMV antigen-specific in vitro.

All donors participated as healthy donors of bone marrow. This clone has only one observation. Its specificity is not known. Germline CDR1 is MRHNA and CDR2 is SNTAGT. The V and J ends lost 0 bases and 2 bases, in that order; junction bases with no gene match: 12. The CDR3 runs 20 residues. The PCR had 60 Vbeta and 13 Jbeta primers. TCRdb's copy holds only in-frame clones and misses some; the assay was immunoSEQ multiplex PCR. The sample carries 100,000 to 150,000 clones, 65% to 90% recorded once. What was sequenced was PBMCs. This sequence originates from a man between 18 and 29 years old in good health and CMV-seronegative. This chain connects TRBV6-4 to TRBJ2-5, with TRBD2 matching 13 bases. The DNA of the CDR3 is TGTGCCAGCAGTGACTCTGGACTAGCGGGGGCATCTCGCCGACAAGAGACCCAGTACTTC. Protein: CASSDSGLAGASRRQETQYF.